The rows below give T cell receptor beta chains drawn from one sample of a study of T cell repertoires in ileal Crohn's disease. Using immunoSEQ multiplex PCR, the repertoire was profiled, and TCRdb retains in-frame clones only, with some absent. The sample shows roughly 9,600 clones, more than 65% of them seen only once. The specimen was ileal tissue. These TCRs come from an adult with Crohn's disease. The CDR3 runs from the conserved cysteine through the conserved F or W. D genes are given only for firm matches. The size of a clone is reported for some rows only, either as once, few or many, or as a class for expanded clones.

cdr3_aa: CATSGRRVESQETQYF
cdr3_nt: TGTGCCACCAGCGGGCGCCGAGTCGAATCCCAAGAGACCCAGTACTTC
v_call: TRBV15
d_call: .
j_call: TRBJ2-5
clone_size: medium-sized

cdr3_aa: CASSGGRVTGELFF
cdr3_nt: TGTGCCAGCAGTGGGGGCAGAGTCACCGGGGAGCTGTTTTTT
v_call: TRBV2
d_call: .
j_call: TRBJ2-2
clone_size: few

cdr3_aa: CASSFNAQGAGSTGELFF
cdr3_nt: TGCGCCAGCAGCTTTAATGCCCAGGGGGCAGGTTCCACCGGGGAGCTGTTTTTT
v_call: TRBV5-1
d_call: TRBD1
j_call: TRBJ2-2
clone_size: few

cdr3_aa: CASSPDRDTGELFF
cdr3_nt: TGTGCCAGCAGCCCAGACAGGGACACCGGGGAGCTGTTTTTT
v_call: TRBV7-9
d_call: TRBD1
j_call: TRBJ2-2
clone_size: .

cdr3_aa: CASSSHSTSPNEQFF
cdr3_nt: TGTGCCAGCAGTTCCCACTCAACTAGTCCCAATGAGCAGTTCTTC
v_call: TRBV6-1
d_call: .
j_call: TRBJ2-1
clone_size: few

cdr3_aa: CASSPPRGQSTSVSYEQYF
cdr3_nt: TGTGCCAGCAGCCCCCCCCGTGGACAGTCGACGTCGGTCTCCTACGAGCAGTACTTC
v_call: TRBV28
d_call: .
j_call: TRBJ2-7
clone_size: once

cdr3_aa: CAWSTQGAGEAFF
cdr3_nt: TGTGCCTGGAGTACACAGGGGGCGGGTGAAGCTTTCTTT
v_call: TRBV30
d_call: TRBD1
j_call: TRBJ1-1
clone_size: .

cdr3_aa: CATATGFIDEQYF
cdr3_nt: TGTGCCACCGCGACAGGGTTTATTGACGAGCAGTACTTC
v_call: TRBV28
d_call: TRBD1
j_call: TRBJ2-7
clone_size: .

cdr3_aa: CSVGVGGAEQYF
cdr3_nt: TGCAGCGTTGGGGTAGGGGGCGCCGAGCAGTACTTC
v_call: TRBV29-1
d_call: TRBD1
j_call: TRBJ2-7
clone_size: .

cdr3_aa: CASSGQGFEGYTF
cdr3_nt: TGTGCCAGCAGCGGACAGGGTTTTGAGGGCTACACCTTC
v_call: TRBV7-9
d_call: TRBD1
j_call: TRBJ1-2
clone_size: .

cdr3_aa: CAWSRGQPDQPQHF
cdr3_nt: TGTGCCTGGAGCCGCGGACAGCCAGATCAGCCCCAGCATTTT
v_call: TRBV30
d_call: .
j_call: TRBJ1-5
clone_size: .

cdr3_aa: CASSQGSGLAGGQETQYF
cdr3_nt: TGCGCCAGCAGCCAAGGTAGTGGACTAGCGGGGGGACAAGAGACCCAGTACTTC
v_call: TRBV4-1
d_call: TRBD2
j_call: TRBJ2-5
clone_size: .

cdr3_aa: CASSEVRRGRAFLDTQYF
cdr3_nt: TGTGCCAGCAGTGAAGTCAGGCGCGGGAGGGCGTTTTTGGATACGCAGTATTTT
v_call: TRBV25-1
d_call: TRBD2
j_call: TRBJ2-3
clone_size: once

cdr3_aa: CASSLPGELFF
cdr3_nt: TGTGCCAGCAGCCTCCCCGGGGAGCTGTTTTTT
v_call: TRBV13
d_call: .
j_call: TRBJ2-2
clone_size: few

cdr3_aa: CSVDPFMTSGGAPYNEQFF
cdr3_nt: TGCAGCGTTGATCCCTTCATGACTAGCGGGGGGGCCCCCTACAATGAGCAGTTCTTC
v_call: TRBV29-1
d_call: TRBD2
j_call: TRBJ2-1
clone_size: few